This T cell receptor beta chain was documented in a study of regulatory T cells in long-lasting Graves disease. The sample holds a few counts of this clonotype. The antigen remains unidentified. Study-level results: Persistent patients shared more public clonotypes (around 2,500) than new patients (approximately 900). Only peripheral blood was studied, not thyroid tissue. Newly diagnosed Graves' patients exceeded persistent ones in TCR diversity.

This CDR3 contains 12 residues. CDR1 and CDR2 from the germline V gene are SQVTM and ANQGSEA. Trimming pared 0 bases from V and 12 bases from J, leaving 14 bases between. The time point denotes: persistent/refractory GD, antithyroid drugs over 5 years with positive TRAb. Isolated PBMC RNA provided the starting material for the TCR library. HTBI primers from iRepertoire and Arm-PCR of CDR3 regions yielded the TCR beta libraries. As processed by the authors: Spanning all samples, the identified segments comprised roughly 66 TRBV and approximately 13 TRBJ. TCRdb reprocessed the multiplex PCR reads with MiXCR, giving one entry per CDR3 protein. In this record, the V and J calls reflect TCRdb's handling and not the investigators' own analysis. The repertoire holds over 650,000 distinct CDR3 sequences, 25% to 30% seen once, with about two fifths in the top ten.

This TCR derives from a female donor with Graves disease. This sequence joins TRBV29-1 and TRBJ1-1; no clear D. The sample consisted of peripheral blood mononuclear cells (PBMCs), taken when the disease was refractory, from a patient treated with antithyroid drugs. CDR3 sequence reads: CSVEDLRYKTFF. The CDR3 region has the DNA TGCAGCGTTGAAGACCTCAGATACAAAACTTTCTTT.